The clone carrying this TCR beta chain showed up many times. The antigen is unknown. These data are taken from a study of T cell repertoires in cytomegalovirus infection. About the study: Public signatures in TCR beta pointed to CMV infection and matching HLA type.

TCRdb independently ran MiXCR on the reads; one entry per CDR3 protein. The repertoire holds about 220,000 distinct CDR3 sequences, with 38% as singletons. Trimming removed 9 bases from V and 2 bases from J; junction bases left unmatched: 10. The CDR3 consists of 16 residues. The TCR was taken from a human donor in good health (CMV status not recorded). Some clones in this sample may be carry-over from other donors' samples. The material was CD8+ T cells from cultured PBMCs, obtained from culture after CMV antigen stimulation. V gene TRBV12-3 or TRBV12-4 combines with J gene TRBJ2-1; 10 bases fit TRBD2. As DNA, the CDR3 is TGTGCCAGTCCGCCCCGACTAGCGGGCACCTACAATGAGCAGTTCTTC. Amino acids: CASPPRLAGTYNEQFF.